These T cell receptor beta chains were read from a single sample in a study of graft-versus-host responses after intestinal transplantation. No antigens are known for them. The data were produced by immunoSEQ multiplex PCR, yet TCRdb's version contains in-frame clones alone and is incomplete. The sample contains about 120,000 clones, 75% to 95% of which appear only once. The sequencing used unstimulated CD4+ T cells sorted from spleen or lymph node cells, collected before intestinal transplant. These receptor sequences come from a human donor who received an intestinal transplant. CDR3s include the opening cysteine and the closing phenylalanine or tryptophan. The D gene is left open where the match is weak. Size is omitted from some rows. Given values are once, few, many or a class for expanded clones.

j_call v_call clone_size d_call cdr3_length cdr3_nt cdr3_aa
TRBJ2-5 TRBV5-4 . . 15 TGTGCCAGCAGCTTCACAGGGTCTCTCCAAGAGACCCAGTACTTC CASSFTGSLQETQYF
TRBJ2-5 TRBV6-5 . TRBD2 16 TGTGCCAGCAGTTACTCGGATCGCCGCGGGGGGGAGACCCAGTACTTC CASSYSDRRGGETQYF
TRBJ1-2 TRBV4-3 few TRBD1 15 TGCGCCAGCAGCCGCAACGCAGGGGGATTGGATGGCTACACCTTC CASSRNAGGLDGYTF
TRBJ2-3 TRBV2 . . 15 TGTGCCAGCAGAATCGGACTGCTTAGCACAGATACGCAGTATTTT CASRIGLLSTDTQYF
TRBJ2-5 TRBV4-1 . TRBD2 16 TGCGCCAGCAGCCAAGACGGTACGGGGGGGCACGAGACCCAGTACTTC CASSQDGTGGHETQYF
TRBJ2-3 TRBV11-2 . . 13 TGTGCCAGCAGCCCCACGGGCACAGATACGCAGTATTTT CASSPTGTDTQYF
TRBJ2-1 TRBV27 . TRBD2 14 TGTGCCACACGGAAGCGGGGCCTATTCCATGAGCAGTTCTTC CATRKRGLFHEQFF
TRBJ2-2 TRBV7-9 . TRBD1 15 TGTGCCAGCAGCTTAACGGGACAGGGCTCCGGGGAGCTGTTTTTT CASSLTGQGSGELFF
TRBJ1-2 TRBV2 . TRBD1 12 TGTGCCAGCAGCAGCGACAGGGGTGGCTACACCTTC CASSSDRGGYTF
TRBJ1-1 TRBV5-1 few . 11 TGCGCCAGCAGGTATTCCACTGAAGCTTTCTTT CASRYSTEAFF
TRBJ2-3 TRBV7-6 once . 12 TGTGCCAGCACCTCTTCGGGAGATACGCAGTATTTT CASTSSGDTQYF
TRBJ1-1 TRBV7-2 . . 15 TGTGCCAGCAGCTTAGCGTGGGGCCTCAACACTGAAGCTTTCTTT CASSLAWGLNTEAFF
TRBJ1-3 TRBV7-9 . . 17 TGTGCCAGCAGCAGGAAGGTGGAGGGAGGCTCTGGAAACACCATATATTTT CASSRKVEGGSGNTIYF
TRBJ2-5 TRBV7-6 . TRBD2 16 TGTGCCAGCAGCTTAGGTGGCGGGGGGTCCCAAGAGACCCAGTACTTC CASSLGGGGSQETQYF
TRBJ2-1 TRBV5-1 . TRBD2 15 TGCGCCAGCAGCTTGACTAGCGGGAGTTCAGGTGAGCAGTTCTTC CASSLTSGSSGEQFF
TRBJ2-4 TRBV30 . . 16 TGTGCCTGGAGTGTACAGAGTTTTAGTTCCAAAAACATTCAGTACTTC CAWSVQSFSSKNIQYF
TRBJ1-1 TRBV5-1 . TRBD1 14 TGCGCCAGCAGCGTCGACAGGGGGAACACTGAAGCTTTCTTT CASSVDRGNTEAFF
TRBJ2-3 TRBV15 . . 12 TGTGCCACCAGCCCTGGGAGGGGGGAACAGTATTTT CATSPGRGEQYF
TRBJ1-1 TRBV7-2 . TRBD1 14 TGTGCCAGCACTCGAGGACAGGGTAGCACTGAAGCTTTCTTT CASTRGQGSTEAFF
TRBJ1-3 TRBV5-1 . . 16 TGCGCCAGCAGCTTATCCAGTGGGGACAACAAAAACACCATATATTTT CASSLSSGDNKNTIYF
TRBJ2-1 TRBV6-5 once . 16 TGTGCCAGCAGTTACTCTTCCGGGACTGGGGGGAATGAGCAGTTCTTC CASSYSSGTGGNEQFF
TRBJ1-1 TRBV18 . . 14 TGTGCCAGCTCACCGTTAGCGACGAACACTGAAGCTTTCTTT CASSPLATNTEAFF
TRBJ2-5 TRBV5-4 . TRBD1 15 TGTGCCAGCAGCTTTGGACAGGCCCCCTGGGAGACCCAGTACTTC CASSFGQAPWETQYF
TRBJ2-3 TRBV5-1 . . 12 TGCGCCAGCAGCTTGGAGAGGGATACGCAGTATTTT CASSLERDTQYF
TRBJ1-2 TRBV15 . . 14 TGTGCCACCAGCAGCGGCAGGGTCGACTATGGCTACACCTTC CATSSGRVDYGYTF
TRBJ1-2 TRBV4-2 . . 16 TGTGCCAGCAGCCAGGGTTCGGACACCTCTAACTATGGCTACACCTTC CASSQGSDTSNYGYTF
TRBJ1-1 TRBV7-2 . . 15 TGTGCCAGCAGCTTAGGGGCGAGAATGAACACTGAAGCTTTCTTT CASSLGARMNTEAFF
TRBJ2-4 TRBV2 . TRBD2 17 TGTGCCAGCAGTGAAGTTGTGCGGGGGGCCACCGGACTCATTCAGTACTTC CASSEVVRGATGLIQYF
TRBJ2-7 TRBV28 . TRBD1 15 TGTGCCAGCAGTTTAACGGGACAGGGAACCTACGAGCAGTACTTC CASSLTGQGTYEQYF
TRBJ1-2 TRBV5-1 . . 15 TGCGCCAGCAGCTATCAAACTGACAGGTTCTATGGCTACACCTTC CASSYQTDRFYGYTF
TRBJ1-1 TRBV19 . TRBD1 14 TGTGCCAGCCTCGACAGGGGCGCCGGAACTGAAGCTTTCTTT CASLDRGAGTEAFF
TRBJ1-5 TRBV30 . TRBD1 18 TGTGCCTGGAGCGATCGACAGGGTTATCCTTATAGCAATCAGCCCCAGCATTTT CAWSDRQGYPYSNQPQHF
TRBJ2-1 TRBV19 . TRBD2 16 TGTGCCAGTAGTATGTACCGCGGGGGGACCTACAATGAGCAGTTCTTC CASSMYRGGTYNEQFF
TRBJ2-3 TRBV7-2 . TRBD2 14 TGTGCCAGCAGCTTACCCCGGACTAGCGATACGCAGTATTTT CASSLPRTSDTQYF
TRBJ1-2 TRBV14 . . 13 TGTGCCAGCAGCCTCCTGCAGGGCTATGGCTACACCTTC CASSLLQGYGYTF
TRBJ1-1 TRBV27 few . 12 TGTGCCAGCAGTTTACTCGGACATAAAGCTTTCTTT CASSLLGHKAFF
TRBJ1-5 TRBV27 . . 15 TGTGCCAGCAGTTTATCCCAGGGTGTGAGACAGCCCCAGCATTTT CASSLSQGVRQPQHF
TRBJ2-4 TRBV27 . . 16 TGTGCCAGCAGCCTCCAGGGGATCGGGGCCAAAAACATTCAGTACTTC CASSLQGIGAKNIQYF
TRBJ1-2 TRBV2 few TRBD1 12 TGTGCCAGCAGTGGCGGACAGGGAAGCTACACCTTC CASSGGQGSYTF